This TCR beta chain derives from a study of shared clonotypes between healthy human individuals. About the research overall: The donors, two women and a few men, were aged 18 to 49. Study findings and constraints: Rarefaction revealed incomplete sorted-subset sequencing despite large depth. Across a few donors, naive CD4 shared roughly 5%, naive CD8 over 3%, memory CD4 roughly 2.4%, memory CD8 0.4% to 0.5%.

As to this clone: Antigen specificity is unknown.

V lost 2 bases, J lost 0 bases, and 14 bases lay in between. Germline V gives CDR1 MGHDK, CDR2 SYGVNS. The CDR3 loop spans 18 amino acids. From CD4+ cells came CD45RA+ naive and CD45RA-negative memory subsets. Sequenced by immunoSEQ multiplex PCR; TCRdb stores in-frame clones only, minus some. The sample has some 790,000 clones; roughly 72% are singletons. The chain uses TRBV25-1 and TRBJ2-6; no clear D. The sequence was obtained from a woman aged 25-40 years in good health. Sequenced: memory CD4+ T cells sorted from blood. The subset is: CD45RA-negative fraction. The CDR3 protein is CASSERSSKASGANVLTF. CDR3 DNA sequence: TGTGCCAGCAGTGAACGGAGCTCCAAGGCCTCTGGGGCCAACGTCCTGACTTTC. The whole variable domain, remainder taken from reference TRBV25-1 and TRBJ2-6, is EADIYQTPRYLVIGTGKKITLECSQTMGHDKMYWYQQDPGMELHLIHYSYGVNSTEKGDLSSESTVSRIRTEHFPLTLESARPSHTSQYLCASSERSSKASGANVLTFGAGSRLTVL.